The sequence of this TCR beta chain was determined in a study of blood T cell repertoires in COVID-19. Looking at the study overall: Sites across the United States, Italy and Spain contributed samples from acute and convalescent COVID-19. Sample material is recorded as cDNA or gDNA derived from T cells, B-cell-depleted T cells, or PBMCs.

Authors' analysis steps: The assay estimated nucleated cells by amplifying reference gene primers. Assay used: immunoSEQ multiplex PCR; TCRdb lists only in-frame clones, some missing. The D gene and trimming were derived from the DNA, and the V and J assignments and clone size from that table. Of hundreds of thousands of clones in the sample, around 90% were seen once. Allocation to cohorts depended on clinical history reported by the participants. CDR1 is SGHKS and CDR2 is YYEKEE in the germline V gene (reference sequence). V was shortened by 0 bases and J by 3 bases, with 14 bases between the two germline ends. This CDR3 contains 16 residues.

Sequencing was performed on PBMCs or T cells enriched from blood (not recorded which). The TCR comes from a woman in her twenties or thirties with acute COVID-19. The chain joins TRBV5-5 to TRBJ2-3; D is undetermined. CDR3 in amino acids: CASSLGDLDETDTQYF. For the CDR3, the DNA is TGTGCCAGCAGCTTGGGCGACCTAGATGAGACAGATACGCAGTATTTT.